This TCR beta chain derives from a study of shared clonotypes between healthy human individuals. Study findings and constraints: Naive subsets generally exceeded memory subsets in estimated richness.

Trimming shortened V by 9 bases and J by 1 base, and 6 bases separated the two germline ends. CDR1 and CDR2 from the germline V gene are SNHLY and FYNNEI. This CDR3 has 11 residues. About this clone itself: Antigen specificity is unknown.

Once extracted for a subset, genomic DNA was divided evenly among several immunoSEQ plates. In replicate PCRs of sorted subsets, roughly 190 ng DNA, roughly 27,000 T cell genomes, was used. The repertoire was sequenced with immunoSEQ multiplex PCR; TCRdb's copy has only in-frame clones and lacks some. The data hold about 1 million clones, with more than 65% observed a single time. The sample consisted of memory CD4+ T cells sorted from blood. Subset noted: CD45RA-negative fraction. The chain carries TRBV2 and TRBJ1-1, with unresolved D. The receptor comes from a man younger than 30 in good health. CDR3 sequence: CARRRNTEAFF. In DNA form, the CDR3 reads TGTGCCAGGAGAAGGAACACTGAAGCTTTCTTT.